These T cell receptor beta chains were read from a single sample in a study of beta chain features in type 1 diabetes. Libraries were prepared by immunoSEQ multiplex PCR; TCRdb keeps only in-frame clonotypes and omits some of them. Of around 650,000 clones detected, about an eighth appear once; the ten largest clones hold around 0.12%. The material sequenced was naive CD4+ T cells from blood. These receptors came from a man aged 25 to 40 with type 1 diabetes. Both conserved end residues are part of each CDR3. D genes are given only for firm matches. A row's size may be missing; if present it is once, few, many or a size class.

V gene	J gene	D gene	clone size	CDR3 DNA	CDR3 protein
TRBV2	TRBJ1-1	TRBD1	few	TGTGCCAGCAGTTTGGACAGGGCGGTCACTGAAGCTTTCTTT	CASSLDRAVTEAFF
TRBV29-1	TRBJ2-1	.	.	TGCAGCGTTAACCGGGACATTTACAATGAGCAGTTCTTC	CSVNRDIYNEQFF
TRBV29-1	TRBJ2-7	.	few	TGCAGCGTTGAATTCCAGGGGGGGAGTACCTACGAGCAGTACTTC	CSVEFQGGSTYEQYF
TRBV6-1	TRBJ1-6	TRBD1	few	TGTGCCAGCGGAGGACAGGTGGAGTCACCCCTCCACTTT	CASGGQVESPLHF
TRBV7-3	TRBJ2-3	.	.	TGTGCCAGCAGCCTAGCCCGAGGGCTCACAGATACGCAGTATTTT	CASSLARGLTDTQYF
TRBV30	TRBJ1-6	.	.	TGTGCCTGGAGTGAGGAGGCGGTTTCTAATTCACCCCTCCACTTT	CAWSEEAVSNSPLHF
TRBV4-2	TRBJ2-3	.	.	TGTGCCAGCAGCCAAGACTGGATTCGCACAGATACGCAGTATTTT	CASSQDWIRTDTQYF
TRBV7-9	TRBJ2-5	TRBD2	few	TGTGCCAGCAGCGCGGGGGACGTCGAGACCCAGTACTTC	CASSAGDVETQYF
TRBV9	TRBJ2-1	TRBD2	.	TGTGCCAGCAGCGGGACTAGCGGGACGGGTGCGGATGAGCAGTTCTTC	CASSGTSGTGADEQFF
TRBV7-9	TRBJ2-3	TRBD2	.	TGTGCCAGCAGCCCTTTGGCGGGGGGCGGCACAGATACGCAGTATTTT	CASSPLAGGGTDTQYF
TRBV4-3	TRBJ2-5	TRBD2	.	TGCGCCAGCAGCCCCCGGGACTACGAGACCCAGTACTTC	CASSPRDYETQYF
TRBV5-4	TRBJ1-2	TRBD1	.	TGTGCCAGCAGCTTGGCCGGTACAGGGGGCCCTGGCTACACCTTC	CASSLAGTGGPGYTF
TRBV9	TRBJ2-1	TRBD1	few	TGTGCCAGCAGCGAGATACAGGGGGCTCCGTTCTTC	CASSEIQGAPFF